The rows below give T cell receptor beta chains drawn from one sample of a study of glioma-infiltrating T cells after dendritic cell vaccination. This table comes from immunoSEQ multiplex PCR, and its TCRdb copy is limited to in-frame clones, with some not included. The top ten clones hold more than 8% of a sample with some 78,000 clones, around 85% of them seen once. The sample in question was blood, obtained after dendritic cell vaccination. The receptor set was obtained from a human donor with glioblastoma. Each CDR3 is given with its conserved first and last residue. Each record gives: clone size, J gene, V gene, D gene, CDR3 protein, CDR3 DNA. D genes are given only for firm matches. The size entry is marked missing in some rows and otherwise reads once, few, many or a size class.

clone_size: NA
j_call: TRBJ1-3
v_call: TRBV9
d_call: NA
cdr3_aa: CASSVGRSGNTIYF
cdr3_nt: TGTGCCAGCAGCGTAGGCAGGTCTGGAAACACCATATATTTT

clone_size: NA
j_call: TRBJ2-4
v_call: TRBV19
d_call: NA
cdr3_aa: CDGGSTAKNIQYF
cdr3_nt: TGTGATGGGGGGTCGACGGCCAAAAACATTCAGTACTTC

clone_size: NA
j_call: TRBJ2-7
v_call: TRBV28
d_call: NA
cdr3_aa: CASGPSYEQYF
cdr3_nt: TGTGCCAGCGGGCCGTCCTACGAGCAGTACTTC

clone_size: NA
j_call: TRBJ1-2
v_call: TRBV2
d_call: NA
cdr3_aa: CASITPTGYYTF
cdr3_nt: TGTGCCAGCATCACACCAACAGGATACTACACCTTC

clone_size: NA
j_call: TRBJ2-7
v_call: TRBV27
d_call: NA
cdr3_aa: CASARWRTEGYEQYF
cdr3_nt: TGTGCCAGCGCTCGATGGAGGACAGAAGGATACGAGCAGTACTTC

clone_size: NA
j_call: TRBJ2-7
v_call: TRBV6-6
d_call: TRBD1
cdr3_aa: CASSSRPGQSYEQYF
cdr3_nt: TGTGCCAGCAGTTCTCGACCGGGACAGAGTTACGAGCAGTACTTC

clone_size: NA
j_call: TRBJ2-1
v_call: TRBV30
d_call: TRBD2
cdr3_aa: CAWSKGLAGGNEQFF
cdr3_nt: TGTGCCTGGAGTAAAGGACTAGCGGGAGGAAATGAGCAGTTCTTC

clone_size: NA
j_call: TRBJ2-6
v_call: TRBV27
d_call: TRBD2
cdr3_aa: CASSPRLAGGVSGANVLTF
cdr3_nt: TGTGCCAGCAGTCCCCGACTAGCGGGAGGGGTCTCTGGGGCCAACGTCCTGACTTTC

clone_size: NA
j_call: TRBJ1-3
v_call: TRBV5-1
d_call: TRBD1
cdr3_aa: CASSPSTGVQQGNTIYF
cdr3_nt: TGCGCCAGCAGCCCATCGACAGGGGTCCAGCAAGGAAACACCATATATTTT

clone_size: NA
j_call: TRBJ2-4
v_call: TRBV4-1
d_call: TRBD1
cdr3_aa: CASSQVGTGAVQNIQYF
cdr3_nt: TGCGCCAGCAGCCAAGTCGGAACAGGGGCTGTGCAAAACATTCAGTACTTC

clone_size: NA
j_call: TRBJ1-6
v_call: TRBV7-5
d_call: NA
cdr3_aa: CVRSLQTRTYNSPLHF
cdr3_nt: TGTGTCAGAAGCTTGCAGACCAGGACCTATAATTCACCCCTCCACTTT

clone_size: NA
j_call: TRBJ2-1
v_call: TRBV27
d_call: TRBD1
cdr3_aa: CASSPSRDRGNQFF
cdr3_nt: TGTGCCAGCAGTCCTTCCCGGGACAGGGGCAATCAGTTCTTC

clone_size: once
j_call: TRBJ1-5
v_call: TRBV6-5
d_call: NA
cdr3_aa: CASSYSSFRGNQPQHF
cdr3_nt: TGTGCCAGCAGTTACTCATCTTTTCGGGGGAATCAGCCCCAGCATTTT

clone_size: NA
j_call: TRBJ2-5
v_call: TRBV5-5
d_call: NA
cdr3_aa: CASSKSQETQYF
cdr3_nt: TGTGCCAGCAGCAAGAGCCAAGAGACCCAGTACTTC

clone_size: NA
j_call: TRBJ1-6
v_call: TRBV27
d_call: TRBD1
cdr3_aa: CASSLAGTANSPLHF
cdr3_nt: TGTGCCAGCAGTTTAGCCGGGACAGCTAATTCACCCCTCCACTTT

clone_size: NA
j_call: TRBJ2-6
v_call: TRBV14
d_call: NA
cdr3_aa: CASSQDRPGAGSGANVLTF
cdr3_nt: TGTGCCAGCAGCCAAGATCGCCCGGGAGCGGGCTCTGGGGCCAACGTCCTGACTTTC

clone_size: NA
j_call: TRBJ2-5
v_call: TRBV7-2
d_call: TRBD1
cdr3_aa: CASSLSGGPQETQYF
cdr3_nt: TGTGCCAGCAGCTTATCAGGGGGTCCACAAGAGACCCAGTACTTC